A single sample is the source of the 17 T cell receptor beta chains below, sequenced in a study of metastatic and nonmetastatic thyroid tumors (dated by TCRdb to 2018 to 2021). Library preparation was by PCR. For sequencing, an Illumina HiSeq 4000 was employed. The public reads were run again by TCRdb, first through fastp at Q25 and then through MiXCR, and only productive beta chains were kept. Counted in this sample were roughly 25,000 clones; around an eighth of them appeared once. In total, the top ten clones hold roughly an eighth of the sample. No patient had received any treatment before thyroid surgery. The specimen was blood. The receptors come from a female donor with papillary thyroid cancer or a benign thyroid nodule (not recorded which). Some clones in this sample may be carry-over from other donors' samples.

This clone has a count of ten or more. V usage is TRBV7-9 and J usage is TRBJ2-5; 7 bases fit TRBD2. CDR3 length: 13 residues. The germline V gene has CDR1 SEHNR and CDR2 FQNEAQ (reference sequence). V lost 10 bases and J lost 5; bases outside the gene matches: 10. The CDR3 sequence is CAIWGGVEETQYF. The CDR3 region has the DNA TGTGCCATCTGGGGGGGAGTGGAGGAGACCCAGTACTTC.

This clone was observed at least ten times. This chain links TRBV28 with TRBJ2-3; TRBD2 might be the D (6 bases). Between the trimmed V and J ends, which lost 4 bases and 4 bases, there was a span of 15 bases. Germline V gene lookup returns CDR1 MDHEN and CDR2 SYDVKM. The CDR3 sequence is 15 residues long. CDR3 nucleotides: TGTGCCAGCAGTTCGTTTTGGGGGAGGTCAGATACGCAGTATTTT. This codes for CASSSFWGRSDTQYF.

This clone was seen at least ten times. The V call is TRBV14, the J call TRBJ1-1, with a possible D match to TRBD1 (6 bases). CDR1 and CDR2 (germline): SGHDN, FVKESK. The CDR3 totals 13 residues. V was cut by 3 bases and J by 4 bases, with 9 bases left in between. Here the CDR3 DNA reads TGTGCCAGCAGCCACAGGGACACCACTGAAGCTTTCTTT. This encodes CASSHRDTTEAFF.

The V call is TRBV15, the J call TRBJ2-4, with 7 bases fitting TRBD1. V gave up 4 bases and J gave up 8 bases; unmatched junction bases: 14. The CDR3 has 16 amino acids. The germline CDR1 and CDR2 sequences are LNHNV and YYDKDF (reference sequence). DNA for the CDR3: TGTGCCACCAGCACCGACGAGGGGGCGTTTCGCGACATTCAGTACTTC. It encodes CATSTDEGAFRDIQYF.

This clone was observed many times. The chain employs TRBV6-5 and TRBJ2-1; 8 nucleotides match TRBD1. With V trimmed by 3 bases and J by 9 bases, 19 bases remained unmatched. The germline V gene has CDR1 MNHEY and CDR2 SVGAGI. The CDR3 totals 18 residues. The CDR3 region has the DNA TGTGCCAGCAGTTATAGAGCGCATGGGGCAGGGGGCTACGGTGAGCAGTTCTTC. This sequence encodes CASSYRAHGAGGYGEQFF.

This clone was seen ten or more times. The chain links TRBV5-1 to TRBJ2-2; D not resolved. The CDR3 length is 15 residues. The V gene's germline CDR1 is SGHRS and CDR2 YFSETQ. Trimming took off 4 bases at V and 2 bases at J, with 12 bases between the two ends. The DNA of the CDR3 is TGCGCCAGCAGCCGCGGACGCCACAACACCGGGGAGCTGTTTTTT. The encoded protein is CASSRGRHNTGELFF. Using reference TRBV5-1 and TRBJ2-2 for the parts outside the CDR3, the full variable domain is KAGVTQTPRYLIKTRGQQVTLSCSPISGHRSVSWYQQTPGQGLQFLFEYFSETQRNKGNFPGRFSGRQFSNSRSEMNVSTLELGDSALYLCASSRGRHNTGELFFGEGSRLTVL.

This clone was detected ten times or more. The CDR3 bases are TGTGCCAGCAGCGTTCAGGGGGGCTACGAGCAGTACTTC. This encodes CASSVQGGYEQYF. This chain joins TRBV9 and TRBJ2-7; weak D call: TRBD1 (7 bases). This CDR3 has 13 amino acids. V was trimmed by 2 bases and J by 3 bases, leaving 9 bases between them. Germline V lookup: CDR1 SGDLS, CDR2 YYNGEE.

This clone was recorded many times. The chain's CDR3 is CSAKWGLTGELFF. CDR3 coding DNA: TGCAGTGCTAAATGGGGGTTGACCGGGGAGCTGTTTTTT. The chain links TRBV20-1 to TRBJ2-2; the D gene could be TRBD1 or TRBD2 (5 bases each). CDR3 length: 13 amino acids. V gave up 4 bases and J gave up 5 bases, with 11 bases separating them. Per germline, CDR1 DFQATT and CDR2 SNEGSKA (reference sequence).

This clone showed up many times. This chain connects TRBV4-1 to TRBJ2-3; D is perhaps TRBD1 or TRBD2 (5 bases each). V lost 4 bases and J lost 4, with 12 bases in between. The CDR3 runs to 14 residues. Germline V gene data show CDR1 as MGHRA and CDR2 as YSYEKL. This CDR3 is CASSRGERSDTQYF. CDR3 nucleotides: TGCGCCAGCAGCCGGGGCGAGCGGTCAGATACGCAGTATTTT.

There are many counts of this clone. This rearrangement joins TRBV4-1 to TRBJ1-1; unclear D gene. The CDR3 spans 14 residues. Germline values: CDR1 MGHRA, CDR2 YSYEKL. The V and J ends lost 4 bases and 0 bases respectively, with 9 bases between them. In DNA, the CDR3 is TGCGCCAGCAGCCCTCTGGGGTTGAACACTGAAGCTTTCTTT. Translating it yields CASSPLGLNTEAFF.

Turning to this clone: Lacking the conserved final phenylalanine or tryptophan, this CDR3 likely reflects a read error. CDR3 DNA: TGTACCAGCAGTCCGTCGGGGGGGTGGGGACTATGGTTCCAATCCGGGGAGCTGTTTCTT. It codes for CTSSPSGGWGLWFQSGELFL. The chain carries TRBV6-2 or TRBV6-3 and TRBJ2-2; 8 positions agree with TRBD2. Germline V CDR1 and CDR2: MNHEY, SVGEGT. The CDR3 extends over 20 amino acids.

The CDR3 loop reads CSARPPDRGDGYTF. CDR3 coding DNA: TGCAGTGCTAGACCCCCCGACAGGGGCGACGGCTACACCTTC. This sequence joins TRBV20-1 and TRBJ1-2; 8 bases map to TRBD1. The CDR3 length is 14 residues. Germline V gene data show CDR1 as DFQATT and CDR2 as SNEGSKA (reference sequence). The V gene end was trimmed by 2 bases and the J gene end by 8 bases; junction bases not matched to a gene: 10.

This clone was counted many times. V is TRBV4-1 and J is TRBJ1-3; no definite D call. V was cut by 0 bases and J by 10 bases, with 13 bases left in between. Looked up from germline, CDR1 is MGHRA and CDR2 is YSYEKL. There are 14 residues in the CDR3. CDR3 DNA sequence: TGCGCCAGCAGCCAAGAAGGAGTCCTTAGTACCATATATTTT. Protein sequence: CASSQEGVLSTIYF.

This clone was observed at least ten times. The DNA for the CDR3 is TGTGCTAGTGGTTCTCTCCCGAACACCGGGGAGCTGTTTTTT. As protein: CASGSLPNTGELFF. The rearrangement joins TRBV12-5 to TRBJ2-2; no clear D gene. The length of the CDR3 is 14 residues. Germline V gene data show CDR1 as LGHNT and CDR2 as FRNRAP. V was trimmed by 4 bases and J by 0 bases, leaving 6 bases between them.

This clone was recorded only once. CDR3 residues: CASSPSGQSTGELFF. As DNA, the CDR3 is TGTGCCAGCAGTCCCTCGGGACAATCCACCGGGGAGCTGTTTTTT. V usage is TRBV12-3 or TRBV12-4 and J usage is TRBJ2-2; the D gene is possibly TRBD1 (6 bases). There are 15 residues in the CDR3. The V gene lost 5 bases and the J gene lost 4 bases, with 14 bases spanning the gap.

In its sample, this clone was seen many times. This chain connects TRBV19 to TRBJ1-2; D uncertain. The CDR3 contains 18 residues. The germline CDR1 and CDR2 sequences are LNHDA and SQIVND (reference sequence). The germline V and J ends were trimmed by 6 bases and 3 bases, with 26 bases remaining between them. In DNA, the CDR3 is TGTGCCAGTAGCCCCGGGCTAGGACTTTCGGAGGACTACTATGGCTACACCTTC. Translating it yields CASSPGLGLSEDYYGYTF.

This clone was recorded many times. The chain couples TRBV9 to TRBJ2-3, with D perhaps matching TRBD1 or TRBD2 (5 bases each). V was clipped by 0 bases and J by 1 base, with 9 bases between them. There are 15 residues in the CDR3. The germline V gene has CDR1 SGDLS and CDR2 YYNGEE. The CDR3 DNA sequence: TGTGCCAGCAGCGTAGTAGAGGGACGCACAGATACGCAGTATTTT. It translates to CASSVVEGRTDTQYF. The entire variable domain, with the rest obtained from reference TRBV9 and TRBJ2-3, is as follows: DSGVTQTPKHLITATGQRVTLRCSPRSGDLSVYWYQQSLDQGLQFLIQYYNGEERAKGNILERFSAQQFPDLHSELNLSSLELGDSALYFCASSVVEGRTDTQYFGPGTRLTVL.